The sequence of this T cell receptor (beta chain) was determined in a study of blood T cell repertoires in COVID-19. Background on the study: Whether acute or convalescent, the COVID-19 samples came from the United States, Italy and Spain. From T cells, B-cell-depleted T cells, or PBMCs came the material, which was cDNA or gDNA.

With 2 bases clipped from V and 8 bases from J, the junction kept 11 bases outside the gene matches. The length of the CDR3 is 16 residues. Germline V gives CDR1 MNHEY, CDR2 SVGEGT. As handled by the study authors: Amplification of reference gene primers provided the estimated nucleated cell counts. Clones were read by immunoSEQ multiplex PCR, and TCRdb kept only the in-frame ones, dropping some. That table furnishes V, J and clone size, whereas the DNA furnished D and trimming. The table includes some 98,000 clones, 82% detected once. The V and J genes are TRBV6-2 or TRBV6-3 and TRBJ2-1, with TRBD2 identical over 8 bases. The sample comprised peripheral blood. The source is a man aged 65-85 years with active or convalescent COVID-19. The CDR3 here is CASSYPSGGLPDEQFF. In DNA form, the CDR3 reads TGTGCCAGCAGTTACCCAAGCGGGGGCTTGCCCGATGAGCAGTTCTTC.